This is a list of T cell receptor beta chains from one sample in a study of read filtering for tumor transcriptome and immune sequencing. A single record per CDR3 protein comes from TCRdb applying MiXCR to the reads. The data contain approximately 58,000 distinct CDR3 sequences, about 12% of them singletons. Input material: a population of CD138-negative cells sorted from bone marrow. Source of these receptors: a donor aged 40 or over with multiple myeloma. CDR3s include the opening cysteine and the closing phenylalanine or tryptophan. A D gene is named only where the DNA matches it firmly. For some rows the clone size is stated as once, few or many, or as a class when expanded; others skip it.

J | size | V | D | CDR3 | DNA
TRBJ2-1 | many | TRBV4-1 | . | CASSPGVRSYNEQFF | TGCGCCAGCAGCCCGGGGGTTCGCTCCTACAATGAGCAGTTCTTC
TRBJ2-3 | few | TRBV3-1 | TRBD2 | CASSQASGGNTDTQYF | TGTGCCAGCAGCCAAGCTAGCGGGGGGAATACGGATACGCAGTATTTT
TRBJ1-2 | many | TRBV3-1 | . | CASSQDYAGAQGYTF | TGTGCCAGCAGCCAAGATTACGCGGGGGCTCAGGGCTACACCTTC
TRBJ2-7 | many | TRBV20-1 | . | CSARDRGAKYEQYF | TGCAGTGCTAGAGATCGGGGAGCTAAGTACGAGCAGTACTTC
TRBJ2-6 | many | TRBV20-1 | . | CSALPRDGANVLTF | TGCAGTGCTCTACCTAGGGATGGGGCCAACGTCCTGACTTTC
TRBJ2-1 | many | TRBV7-6 | TRBD2 | CASSLAQGTSGDEQFF | TGTGCCAGCAGCTTAGCGCAGGGGACTAGCGGGGATGAGCAGTTCTTC
TRBJ2-5 | . | TRBV5-1 | . | CASSLGDVVVQETQYF | TGCGCCAGCAGCTTGGGGGACGTGGTAGTCCAAGAGACCCAGTACTTC
TRBJ2-1 | many | TRBV2 | TRBD2 | CASRSGGANYNEQFF | TGTGCCAGCAGGAGCGGGGGGGCCAATTACAATGAGCAGTTCTTC
TRBJ2-1 | many | TRBV20-1 | . | CSARNRDAPVANEQFF | TGCAGTGCTAGGAACCGGGACGCACCCGTGGCCAATGAGCAGTTCTTC
TRBJ1-3 | many | TRBV7-9 | . | CASSLSLANTIYF | TGTGCCAGCAGCTTATCACTAGCAAACACCATATATTTT
TRBJ1-2 | many | TRBV7-2 | TRBD1 | CASSPRTGALLDGYTF | TGTGCCAGCAGCCCCCGGACAGGAGCCCTCTTGGATGGCTACACCTTC
TRBJ2-3 | many | TRBV7-2 | . | CASMLQGDTQYF | TGTGCCAGCATGCTTCAAGGAGATACGCAGTATTTT
TRBJ1-1 | few | TRBV3-1 | . | CASSHVFSDTQNTEAFF | TGTGCCAGCAGCCATGTTTTTTCCGACACCCAGAACACTGAAGCTTTCTTT
TRBJ2-1 | many | TRBV19 | . | CASNSPSVSNEQFF | TGTGCCAGTAACTCCCCTAGCGTGAGCAATGAGCAGTTCTTC
TRBJ2-1 | many | TRBV10-3 | TRBD2 | CAIKGTSALNEQFF | TGTGCCATCAAGGGGACTAGCGCGTTAAATGAGCAGTTCTTC
TRBJ2-1 | few | TRBV24-1 | TRBD1 | CATSGTGRLNEQFF | TGTGCCACCAGTGGGACAGGGAGATTAAATGAGCAGTTCTTC
TRBJ2-6 | many | TRBV20-1 | . | CSAKQIPTPNSGANVLTF | TGCAGTGCTAAACAGATACCGACTCCAAACTCTGGGGCCAACGTCCTGACTTTC
TRBJ1-1 | many | TRBV21-1 | . | CASSNGAAEAFF | TGTGCCAGCAGCAATGGGGCAGCTGAAGCTTTCTTT
TRBJ1-1 | many | TRBV7-2 | . | CASLGQWNTEAFF | TGTGCCAGCTTAGGGCAGTGGAACACTGAAGCTTTCTTT
TRBJ2-2 | many | TRBV3-1 | . | CASTGQGGSGELFF | TGTGCCAGCACCGGGCAGGGAGGTTCCGGGGAGCTGTTTTTT
TRBJ2-7 | many | TRBV24-1 | TRBD1 | CATSDCWSRGLTYEQYF | TGTGCCACCAGTGATTGTTGGAGCAGGGGGCTCACCTACGAGCAGTACTTC
TRBJ1-4 | many | TRBV5-1 | . | CASSLDGKRAEKLFF | TGCGCCAGCAGCTTGGATGGCAAGAGGGCTGAAAAACTGTTTTTT
TRBJ2-2 | many | TRBV2 | TRBD1 | CASRRRQGTGELFF | TGTGCCAGCAGGCGTCGACAGGGTACCGGGGAGCTGTTTTTT